Each of the 17 T cell receptor beta chains below was sequenced from the same sample in a study of beta chain features in type 1 diabetes. Study-wide points: Researchers report that Type 1 diabetes patients had moderately but significantly shorter TCRB CDR3s across all four CD4+ subsets.

No antigen has been identified for these receptors. The isolated RNA, all of it, was reverse transcribed, so expressed TCRB transcripts were what got sequenced. This table comes from immunoSEQ multiplex PCR, and its TCRdb copy is limited to in-frame clones, with some not included. The repertoire holds 300,000 to 400,000 clones, with around a tenth as singletons. Sequences were obtained from central memory CD4+ T cells from blood. Source of these receptors: a young man with type 1 diabetes.

The V call is TRBV5-1, the J call TRBJ1-2; 7 positions match TRBD1. This CDR3 contains 14 residues. Trimming took 4 bases from V and 2 from J; bases not matched to a gene: 5. The germline V gene encodes CDR1 SGHRS and CDR2 YFSETQ. This CDR3 reads CASSAQGGNYGYTF. The CDR3 DNA is TGCGCCAGCAGCGCCCAAGGGGGCAACTATGGCTACACCTTC.

This clone was counted a few times. The identical CDR3 is also encoded by other nucleotide sequences in the sample. J is TRBJ1-1 and V is TRBV7-2; no clear D gene. The germline V and J ends were trimmed by 1 base and 5 bases, with 5 bases remaining between them. Looked up from germline, CDR1 is SGHTA and CDR2 is FQGNSA. This CDR3 has 12 residues. The CDR3 DNA reads TGTGCCAGCAGCTTAGTGTCGACTGAAGCTTTCTTT. The encoded protein is CASSLVSTEAFF. Complete variable domain (other parts from reference TRBV7-2 and TRBJ1-1): GAGVSQSPSNKVTEKGKDVELRCDPISGHTALYWYRQSLGQGLEFLIYFQGNSAPDKSGLPSDRFSAERTGGSVSTLTIQRTQQEDSAVYLCASSLVSTEAFFGQGTRLTVV.

This clone has a handful of counts. V gene TRBV9 combines with J gene TRBJ2-5, with 10 bases fitting TRBD2. The length of the CDR3 is 17 residues. J was trimmed by 5 bases and V by 4 bases; bases with no gene match: 14. Germline loops: CDR1 SGDLS, CDR2 YYNGEE. CDR3 DNA: TGTGCCAGCAGCCGCGTCAGCGGGAGGGCCGTGGGGGAGACCCAGTACTTC. It yields the protein CASSRVSGRAVGETQYF.

This clone appeared a few times. The CDR3 DNA reads TGTGCCAGCAGCTTATCAAGGATGACGGTGGTTGGCTACACCTTC. It encodes CASSLSRMTVVGYTF. The chain recombines TRBV7-2 with TRBJ1-2; unclear D gene. This CDR3 has 15 residues. Germline V gene data show CDR1 as SGHTA and CDR2 as FQGNSA. The V and J ends lost 2 bases and 7 bases respectively, with 17 bases between them.

This clone has more than one count but fewer than ten. V gene TRBV7-9 combines with J gene TRBJ2-7; D is uncertain. Germline-derived CDR1 and CDR2 are SEHNR and FQNEAQ (reference sequence). CDR3 length: 16 amino acids. Trimming cost V 3 bases and J 1 base, with 16 bases left between them. CDR3 nucleotide sequence: TGTGCCAGCAGCTTTCCTGCCTCCGTCTTTTCCTACGAGCAGTACTTC. The encoded protein is CASSFPASVFSYEQYF. Full variable domain (rest looked up from reference TRBV7-9 and TRBJ2-7): DTGVSQNPRHKITKRGQNVTFRCDPISEHNRLYWYRQTLGQGPEFLTYFQNEAQLEKSRLLSDRFSAERPKGSFSTLEIQRTEQGDSAMYLCASSFPASVFSYEQYFGPGTRLTVT.

This clone was detected only a few times. CDR3 residues: CASSWDSNQPQHF. As DNA, the CDR3 is TGTGCCAGCAGCTGGGATAGCAATCAGCCCCAGCATTTT. The chain carries TRBV9 and TRBJ1-5; D ambiguous. V lost 4 bases to trimming and J lost 0 bases, with 5 bases between them. This CDR3 spans 13 amino acids. Germline CDR1 is SGDLS and CDR2 is YYNGEE.

Only a few counts were recorded for this clone. The rearrangement links TRBV2 to TRBJ1-2; a weak D match, TRBD1 (5 bases). V lost 0 bases and J lost 8, with 10 bases in between. This CDR3 comprises 13 residues. The germline V gene encodes CDR1 SNHLY and CDR2 FYNNEI. CDR3 loop: CASSEAAGWGYTF. Here the CDR3 DNA reads TGTGCCAGCAGTGAAGCGGCAGGGTGGGGCTACACCTTC.

V usage is TRBV5-6 and J usage is TRBJ1-1; 7 nucleotides match TRBD1. Germline CDR1 is SGHDT and CDR2 is YYEEEE. The trim removed 4 bases at V and 0 bases at J, leaving 3 bases unmatched. This CDR3 contains 14 residues. The CDR3 nucleotides are TGTGCCAGCAGCGCAGGGACAGTGAACACTGAAGCTTTCTTT. Amino acid sequence: CASSAGTVNTEAFF.

The J gene is TRBJ1-2, the V gene TRBV5-1, with 9 bases fitting TRBD1. The CDR3 loop spans 16 amino acids. Germline V lookup: CDR1 SGHRS, CDR2 YFSETQ. V lost 4 bases and J lost 1; bases outside the gene matches: 8. The CDR3 here is CASSLGAGQGNYGYTF. Here the CDR3 DNA reads TGCGCCAGCAGCCTCGGAGCGGGACAGGGTAACTATGGCTACACCTTC.

This clone was counted only a few times. The chain has TRBV7-3 and TRBJ2-1; no clear D gene. Per the germline V gene, CDR1 is SGHTA and CDR2 is FQGTGA. V was clipped by 2 bases and J by 5 bases, with 10 bases between them. The CDR3 sequence is 14 residues long. The CDR3 is CASSLEVNHNEQFF. CDR3 bases: TGTGCCAGCAGCTTAGAGGTTAATCACAATGAGCAGTTCTTC. Complete variable domain (other parts from reference TRBV7-3 and TRBJ2-1): GAGVSQTPSNKVTEKGKYVELRCDPISGHTALYWYRQSLGQGPEFLIYFQGTGAADDSGLPNDRFFAVRPEGSVSTLKIQRTERGDSAVYLCASSLEVNHNEQFFGPGTRLTVL.

This clone came up a few times. The rearrangement joins TRBV11-3 to TRBJ2-3; no firm D call. This CDR3 has 13 amino acids. The V end was cut by 5 bases, the J end by 2 bases, with 8 bases between. CDR1 is SGHNT, CDR2 YENEEA, per germline. In nucleotides, the CDR3 is TGTGCCAGCAGCCCCGGAATCACAGATACGCAGTATTTT. Protein sequence: CASSPGITDTQYF.

This clone was observed a handful of times. The chain combines TRBV27 with TRBJ2-2, with 7 bases matching TRBD1. J lost 4 bases, V lost 7 bases, and 9 bases had no gene match. This CDR3 is 15 amino acids long. Looked up from germline, CDR1 is MNHEY and CDR2 is SMNVEV (reference sequence). Here the CDR3 DNA reads TGTGCCAGCACCTTCTCCAGGGGGAGCACCGGGGAGCTGTTTTTT. This translates into CASTFSRGSTGELFF.

This clone appeared a few times. CDR3 in DNA: TGTGCCAGTACTCTCCGTCCTAGCGGGAACACCGGGGAGCTGTTTTTT. It translates to CASTLRPSGNTGELFF. The V and J genes are TRBV19 and TRBJ2-2; 7 nucleotides match TRBD2. CDR1 and CDR2 from the germline V gene are LNHDA and SQIVND (reference sequence). The CDR3 runs to 16 residues. Trimming at V came to 7 bases and at J to 1 base, leaving 9 bases not matched to a gene.

This clone was seen more than once but under ten times. The chain couples TRBV4-1 to TRBJ2-7; TRBD1 is a possible D gene (6 bases). Trimming cost V 0 bases and J 0 bases, with 12 bases left between them. This CDR3 is 16 amino acids long. Per the germline V gene, CDR1 is MGHRA and CDR2 is YSYEKL. The CDR3 reads CASSQEPQGSSYEQYF. In DNA form, the CDR3 reads TGCGCCAGCAGCCAAGAACCTCAGGGGTCCTCCTACGAGCAGTACTTC.

There are a few counts of this clone. J is TRBJ2-7 and V is TRBV27; TRBD1 aligns across 7 bases. This CDR3 has 12 amino acids. The junction had 2 bases not matched to a gene; V was cut back by 3 bases and J by 6 bases. From germline, CDR1 is MNHEY and CDR2 SMNVEV (reference sequence). The CDR3 spells CASSFDRAEQYF. For the CDR3, the DNA is TGTGCCAGCAGTTTTGACAGGGCCGAGCAGTACTTC.

V gene TRBV7-9 combines with J gene TRBJ2-5; 12 nucleotides align to TRBD1. The CDR3 consists of 16 residues. V dropped 5 bases and J dropped 5; count of bases not matched to a gene: 9. The germline gives CDR1 SEHNR, CDR2 FQNEAQ (reference sequence). In DNA, the CDR3 is TGTGCCAGCAGCCCTGTCGGGACAGGGGGCAGGGAGACCCAGTACTTC. This codes for CASSPVGTGGRETQYF.

In its sample, this clone was seen many times. The chain combines TRBV2 with TRBJ1-2; TRBD1 matches 8 bases. Trimming cost V 5 bases and J 6 bases; bases outside gene matches: 8. Looked up from germline, CDR1 is SNHLY and CDR2 is FYNNEI. This CDR3 comprises 14 residues. The CDR3 region is CASSPRTGRHGYTF. CDR3 bases: TGTGCCAGCAGTCCCCGGACAGGGAGGCATGGCTACACCTTC.